This TCR beta chain comes out of a study of T cell clonotyping in hematopoietic cell transplantation listed by TCRdb under 2021. About the investigation overall: The study collected 130 to 150 blood samples from 35 consecutive transplant recipients and their related donors. Patients were recruited between late 2015 and January 2017 and followed until September 2020 or death.

Interpreted using the paper, the time point label stands for: 180 days after allo-HCT. Blood from recipients was drawn roughly 28 days before transplant, then again at days 30, 100 and 180 after transplant. Nuclei Lysis Solution was used to extract genomic DNA from fresh or cryopreserved unfractionated peripheral blood mononuclear cells. Overall study outcomes, separate from this receptor: Recipient TCR diversity fell after transplant, with pathologically expanded clonotypes rising progressively from day 30 to day 180. Recipient repertoires showed only a small fraction of overlap with donor repertoires, and over 95% appeared de novo at the given depth. Inverse Simpson Index values from donors and from recipients before transplant predicted broader TCR repertoire diversity after transplant. The sample size was limited, and CD4 and CD8 repertoire contributions could not be separated because cells were not sorted.

Trimming takes 6 bases off V and 6 bases off J; junction bases not matched to a gene: 11. Including cysteine and phenylalanine, the CDR3 has 15 amino acids. The only DNA kept is the CDR3, 45 bases in frame from the first base. The germline V gene specifies MNHEY as CDR1 and SVGAGI as CDR2. About this clone: The target of this receptor is not known. There are no base qualities to consult, and no much larger clone falls within one base.

The immunoSEQ assay, a bias-controlled multiplex PCR using V- and J-specific primers, was used to amplify TCR beta CDR3 regions from genomic DNA. A proprietary barcode and Illumina adapter sequences were added to the CDR3 amplicons in a second PCR step. CDR3 libraries were sequenced on an Illumina MiSeq instrument. From the authors' description of their analysis: Export and quality control were done with immunoSEQ Analyzer 3.0, while downstream analyses used R Bioconductor and Immunarch. Repertoire metrics were calculated using only productive rearrangements within the normalized downsampled data set. In the normalized cohort, clonotypes with more than 5 templates were defined as pathologically expanded. The Inverse Simpson Index was used to measure repertoire diversity. To capture all clonotypes, CMV-specificity analyses were performed on the non-normalized data set. The table comes from immuneACCESS by way of TCRdb, which keeps in-frame sequences with V and J called. Part of the clones is missing from these tables; in studies checked, under half for an unresolved V gene and the rest for unknown reasons. The D gene and trimming were derived from the DNA, and the V and J assignments and clone size from that table. The sample profile shows roughly 3,000 clones; around four fifths of them were found once. 30% of the sample lies in the top ten.

This TCR was recovered from a female patient between 40 and 50 years old who had an allogeneic stem cell transplant from a related donor, so T cells may come from the graft donor. Some clones in this sample may be carry-over from other donors' samples. The rearranged chain carries TRBV6-5 and TRBJ2-7; 10 bases in the junction line up with TRBD1. Sequencing was performed on PBMCs, taken 180 days after allogeneic stem cell transplant. The DNA is TGTGCCAGCAGCCGGGGGACAGGGGAATTGGGCGAGCAGTACTTC. Its protein reads: CASSRGTGELGEQYF.